Sequencing of this TCR beta chain was carried out in a study of T-cell reconstitution after alpha-beta-depleted transplantation in children. Unique molecular identifiers were incorporated into the prepared TCRbeta library. MiXCR, run by TCRdb on the PCR reads, gives a single entry per CDR3 protein. The table shows some 600,000 distinct CDR3 sequences, with roughly 15% occurring only once. Germline values: CDR1 SQVTM, CDR2 ANQGSEA. Between the trimmed V and J ends, which lost 6 bases and 1 base, there was a span of 13 bases. This CDR3 region has 13 residues. This clonotype was counted ten times or more.

The chain employs TRBV29-1 and TRBJ2-7, with TRBD2 as a possible D gene (5 bases). This sequence originates from a human donor who donated a stem cell graft to a child with acute myeloid leukemia. The sequences come from PBMCs from the stem cell graft donor, collected from the stem cell graft. The CDR3 region is CSVRPSGSYEQYF. CDR3 DNA sequence: TGCAGCGTCCGGCCCTCGGGGTCCTACGAGCAGTACTTC.